This TCR beta chain comes out of a study of early T cells in non-severe SARS-CoV-2 infection. CDR1 is LNHNV and CDR2 is YYDKDF in the germline V gene (reference sequence). V shed 5 bases and J shed 2 bases, with 13 bases lying between them. This CDR3 spans 16 amino acids. Individual cDNA molecules were tagged with unique molecular identifiers, the study reported. TCRdb re-analysed the 5' RACE reads in MiXCR, keeping a single row per CDR3 protein. The data hold under 85,000 distinct CDR3 sequences, with 13% to 15% observed a single time. V usage is TRBV15 and J usage is TRBJ1-6; D gene uncertain. The sample taken for sequencing was whole blood. The sequence came from an adult who was a healthcare worker with PCR-confirmed SARS-CoV-2 infection or an uninfected control (not recorded which). The CDR3: CATSSSTVPYNSPLHF. As DNA, the CDR3 is TGTGCCACCAGCTCCTCGACTGTCCCCTATAATTCACCCCTCCACTTT.